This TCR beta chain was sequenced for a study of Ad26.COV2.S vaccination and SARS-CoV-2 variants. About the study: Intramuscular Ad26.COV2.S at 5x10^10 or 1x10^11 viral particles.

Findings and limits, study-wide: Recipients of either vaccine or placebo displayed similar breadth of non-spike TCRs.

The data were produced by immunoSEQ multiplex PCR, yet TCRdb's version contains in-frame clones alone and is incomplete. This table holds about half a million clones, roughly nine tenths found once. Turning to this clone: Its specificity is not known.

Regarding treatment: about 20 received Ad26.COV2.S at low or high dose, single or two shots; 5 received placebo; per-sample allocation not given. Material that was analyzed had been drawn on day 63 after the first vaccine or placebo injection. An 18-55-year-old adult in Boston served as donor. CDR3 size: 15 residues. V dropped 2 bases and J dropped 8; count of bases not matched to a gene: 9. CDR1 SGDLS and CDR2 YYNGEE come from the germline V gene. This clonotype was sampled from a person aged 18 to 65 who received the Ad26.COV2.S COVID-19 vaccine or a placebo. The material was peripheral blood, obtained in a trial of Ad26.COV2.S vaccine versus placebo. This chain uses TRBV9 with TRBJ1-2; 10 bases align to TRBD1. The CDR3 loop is CASSVEGQGNEGYTF. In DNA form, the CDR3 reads TGTGCCAGCAGCGTCGAGGGACAGGGGAACGAGGGCTACACCTTC.